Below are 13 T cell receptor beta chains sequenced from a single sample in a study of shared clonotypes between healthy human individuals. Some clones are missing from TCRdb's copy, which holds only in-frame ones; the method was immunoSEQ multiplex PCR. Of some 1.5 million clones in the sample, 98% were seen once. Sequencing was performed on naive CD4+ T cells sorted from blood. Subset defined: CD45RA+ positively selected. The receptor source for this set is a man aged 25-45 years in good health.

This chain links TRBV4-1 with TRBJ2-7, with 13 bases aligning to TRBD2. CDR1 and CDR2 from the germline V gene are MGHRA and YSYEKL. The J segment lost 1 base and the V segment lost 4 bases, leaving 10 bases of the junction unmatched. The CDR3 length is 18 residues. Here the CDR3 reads CASSPVGTSGTTSYEQYF. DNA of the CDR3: TGCGCCAGCAGCCCGGTAGGGACTAGCGGGACCACATCCTACGAGCAGTACTTC.

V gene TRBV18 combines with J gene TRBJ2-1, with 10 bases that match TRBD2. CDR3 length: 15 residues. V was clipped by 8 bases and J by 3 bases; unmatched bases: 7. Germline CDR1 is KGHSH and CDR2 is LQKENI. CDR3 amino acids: CASQSASGSYNEQFF. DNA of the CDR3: TGTGCCAGCCAATCCGCTAGCGGGAGCTACAATGAGCAGTTCTTC.

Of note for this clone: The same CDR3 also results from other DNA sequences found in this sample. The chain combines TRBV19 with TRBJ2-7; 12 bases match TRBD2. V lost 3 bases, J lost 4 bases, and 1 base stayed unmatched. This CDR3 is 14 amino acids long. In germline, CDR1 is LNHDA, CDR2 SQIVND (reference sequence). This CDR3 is CASSMTSGSYEQYF. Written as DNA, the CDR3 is TGTGCCAGTAGTATGACTAGCGGGAGTTACGAGCAGTACTTC.

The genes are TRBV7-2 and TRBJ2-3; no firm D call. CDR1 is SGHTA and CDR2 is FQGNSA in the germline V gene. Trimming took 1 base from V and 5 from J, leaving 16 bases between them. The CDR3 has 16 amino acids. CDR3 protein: CASSLEVWVSGDTQYF. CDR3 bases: TGTGCCAGCAGCTTAGAGGTCTGGGTTTCTGGAGATACGCAGTATTTT.

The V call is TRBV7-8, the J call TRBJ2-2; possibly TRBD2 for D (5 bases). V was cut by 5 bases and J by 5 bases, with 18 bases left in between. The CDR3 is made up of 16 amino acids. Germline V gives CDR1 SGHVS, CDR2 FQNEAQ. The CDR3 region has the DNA TGTGCCAGCAGCCCGGCGGGTGGCCATCGGACCGGGGAGCTGTTTTTT. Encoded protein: CASSPAGGHRTGELFF.

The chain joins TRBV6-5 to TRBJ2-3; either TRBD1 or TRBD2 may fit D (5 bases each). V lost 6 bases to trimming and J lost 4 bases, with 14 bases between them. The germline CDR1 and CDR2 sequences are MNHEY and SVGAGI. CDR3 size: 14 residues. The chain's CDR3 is CASRATGPSDTQYF. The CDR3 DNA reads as TGTGCCAGCAGAGCAACGGGACCTTCAGATACGCAGTATTTT.

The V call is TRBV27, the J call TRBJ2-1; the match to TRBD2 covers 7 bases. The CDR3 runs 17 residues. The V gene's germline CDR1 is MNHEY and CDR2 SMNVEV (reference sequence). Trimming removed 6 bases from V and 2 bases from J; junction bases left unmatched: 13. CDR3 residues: CASRQVAGAGPYNEQFF. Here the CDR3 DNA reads TGTGCCAGCAGACAAGTGGCGGGAGCGGGGCCCTACAATGAGCAGTTCTTC.

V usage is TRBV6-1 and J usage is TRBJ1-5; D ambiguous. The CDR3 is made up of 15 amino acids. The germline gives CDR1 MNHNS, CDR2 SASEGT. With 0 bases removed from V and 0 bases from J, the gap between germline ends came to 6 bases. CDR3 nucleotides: TGTGCCAGCAGTGAAGCGGGGAGTAGCAATCAGCCCCAGCATTTT. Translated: CASSEAGSSNQPQHF.

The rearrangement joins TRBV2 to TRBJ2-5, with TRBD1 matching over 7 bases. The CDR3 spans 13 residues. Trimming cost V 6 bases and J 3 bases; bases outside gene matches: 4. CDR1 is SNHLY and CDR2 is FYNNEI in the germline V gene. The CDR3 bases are TGTGCCAGCAGAAGAGGGACAGAAGAGACCCAGTACTTC. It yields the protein CASRRGTEETQYF.

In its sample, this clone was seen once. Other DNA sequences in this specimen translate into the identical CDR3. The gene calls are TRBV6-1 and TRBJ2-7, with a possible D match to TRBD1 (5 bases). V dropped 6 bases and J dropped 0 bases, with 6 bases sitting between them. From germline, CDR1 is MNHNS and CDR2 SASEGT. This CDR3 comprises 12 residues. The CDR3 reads CASRGPSYEQYF. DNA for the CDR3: TGTGCCAGCAGGGGGCCCTCCTACGAGCAGTACTTC.

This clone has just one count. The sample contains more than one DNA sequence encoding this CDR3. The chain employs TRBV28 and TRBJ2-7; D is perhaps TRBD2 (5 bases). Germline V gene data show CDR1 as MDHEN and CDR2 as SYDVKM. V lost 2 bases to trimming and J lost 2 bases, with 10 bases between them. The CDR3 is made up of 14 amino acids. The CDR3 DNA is TGTGCCAGCAGTTTAGCGGGTGTGGCCTACGAGCAGTACTTC. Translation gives CASSLAGVAYEQYF.

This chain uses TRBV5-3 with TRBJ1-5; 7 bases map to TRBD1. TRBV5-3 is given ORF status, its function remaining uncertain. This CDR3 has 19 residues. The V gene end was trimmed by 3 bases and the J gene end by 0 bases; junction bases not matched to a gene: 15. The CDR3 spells CARSSPGQEEADSNQPQHF. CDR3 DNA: TGTGCCAGAAGCTCGCCAGGACAGGAGGAGGCGGATAGCAATCAGCCCCAGCATTTT.

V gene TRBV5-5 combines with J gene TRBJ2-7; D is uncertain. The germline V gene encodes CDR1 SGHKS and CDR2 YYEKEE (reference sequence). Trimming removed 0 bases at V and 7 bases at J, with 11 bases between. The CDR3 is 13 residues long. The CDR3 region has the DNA TGTGCCAGCAGCTTGGTTTGGGCTGGAGAGCAGTACTTC. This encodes CASSLVWAGEQYF. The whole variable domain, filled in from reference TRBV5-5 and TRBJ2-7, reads DAGVTQSPTHLIKTRGQQVTLRCSPISGHKSVSWYQQVLGQGPQFIFQYYEKEERGRGNFPDRFSARQFPNYSSELNVNALLLGDSALYLCASSLVWAGEQYFGPGTRLTVT.